This T cell receptor (beta chain) was sequenced in a study of control samples from healthy donors and cancer patients. Germline assignment: CDR1 MNHEY and CDR2 SMNVEV (reference sequence). The CDR3 has 16 residues. V was clipped by 1 base and J by 4 bases, with 17 bases between them. The table came from immunoSEQ multiplex PCR; TCRdb's copy has only in-frame clones and leaves some out. Of 50,000 or so clones in the sample, 93% were seen once. The sequencing sample was made of PBMCs. This chain uses TRBV27 with TRBJ2-7; no reliable D call. This receptor was taken from a woman aged 45-59 years with head and neck cancer. DNA of the CDR3: TGTGCCAGCAGTTTATATTTGTCACCGGGTGGTTACGAGCAGTACTTC. It codes for CASSLYLSPGGYEQYF.